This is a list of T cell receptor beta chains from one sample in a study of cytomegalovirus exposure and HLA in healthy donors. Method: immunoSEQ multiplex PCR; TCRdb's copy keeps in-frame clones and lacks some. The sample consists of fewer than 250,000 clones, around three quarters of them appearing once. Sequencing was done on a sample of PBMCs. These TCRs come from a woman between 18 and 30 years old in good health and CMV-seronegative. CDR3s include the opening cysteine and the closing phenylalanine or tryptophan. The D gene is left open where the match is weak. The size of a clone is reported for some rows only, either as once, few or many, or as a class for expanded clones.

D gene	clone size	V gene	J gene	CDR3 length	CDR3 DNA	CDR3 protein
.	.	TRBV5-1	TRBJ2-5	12	TGCGCCAGCAGCGTAGGGGGAGAGACCCAGTACTTC	CASSVGGETQYF
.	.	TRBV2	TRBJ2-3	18	TGTGCCAGCAGTGAATTCCCTTTTAGCAGAACTAGCACAGATACGCAGTATTTT	CASSEFPFSRTSTDTQYF
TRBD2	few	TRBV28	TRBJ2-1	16	TGTGCCAGCAGCCGGGCAGTAGCGGGAGCCCGCAATGAGCAGTTCTTC	CASSRAVAGARNEQFF
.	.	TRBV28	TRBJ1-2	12	TGTGCCAGCTCCCGGCAGGGGAATGGCTACACCTTC	CASSRQGNGYTF
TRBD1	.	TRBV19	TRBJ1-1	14	TGTGCCAGTAGTATGGGACAGATGAACACTGAAGCTTTCTTT	CASSMGQMNTEAFF
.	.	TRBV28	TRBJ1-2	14	TGTGCCAGCACCGTCGCGGGCGGAGGCTATGGCTACACCTTC	CASTVAGGGYGYTF
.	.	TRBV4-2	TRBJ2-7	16	TGTGCCAGCAGCCTGGAGGAGCGGCAAAGCTCCTACGAGCAGTACTTC	CASSLEERQSSYEQYF
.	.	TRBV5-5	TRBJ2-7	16	TGTGCCAGCAGCTTTGAGATCGCCGGGGTTATCCACGAGCAGTACTTC	CASSFEIAGVIHEQYF
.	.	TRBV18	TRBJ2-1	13	TGTGCCAGCTCACCTGGACTGGACAATGAGCAGTTCTTC	CASSPGLDNEQFF
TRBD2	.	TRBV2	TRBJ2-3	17	TGTGCCAGCAAAGCAATAGCGGGGACCGCCAAGGGCGATACGCAGTATTTT	CASKAIAGTAKGDTQYF
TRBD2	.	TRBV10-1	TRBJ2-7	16	TGCGCCAGCAGTGAGTCTCGGGCTAGCGGACTACTGGGTCAGTACTTC	CASSESRASGLLGQYF
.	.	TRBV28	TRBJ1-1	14	TGTGCCAGCAGTTTAACAGGGACACAGACCGAAGCTTTCTTT	CASSLTGTQTEAFF
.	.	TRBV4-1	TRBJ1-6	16	TGCGCCAGCAGCCCCTCTGGGGAGGTCCCTAATTCACCCCTCCACTTT	CASSPSGEVPNSPLHF
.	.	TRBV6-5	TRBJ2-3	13	TGTGCCAGCAGTTACTCGGTTAATACAGAACAGTATTTT	CASSYSVNTEQYF
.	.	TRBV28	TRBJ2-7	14	TGTGCCAGCAGTCCGCCGGGGGGCATTTACGAGCAGTACTTC	CASSPPGGIYEQYF
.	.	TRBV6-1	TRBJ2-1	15	TGTGCCAGCAGGAAGGATTCGACAGGCCACAATGAGCAGTTCTTC	CASRKDSTGHNEQFF
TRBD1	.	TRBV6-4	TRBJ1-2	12	TGTGCCAGACAGGGGACTGACTATGGCTACACCTTC	CARQGTDYGYTF
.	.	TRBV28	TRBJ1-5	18	TGTGCCAGCACCCTTAGGGCAGGGCTCGAAAATAGCAATCAGCCCCAGCATTTT	CASTLRAGLENSNQPQHF
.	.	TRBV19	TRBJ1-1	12	TGTGCCAGTAGGGAGTTGGGGGGTCGAGCTTTCTTT	CASRELGGRAFF
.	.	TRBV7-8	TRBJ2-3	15	TGTGCCAGCAGCTTAGCAAACTACCTCACAGATACGCAGTATTTT	CASSLANYLTDTQYF
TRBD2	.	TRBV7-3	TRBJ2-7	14	TGTGCCAGCAGCTCCTCCGGGAGGGTGGAGGAGCAGTACTTC	CASSSSGRVEEQYF
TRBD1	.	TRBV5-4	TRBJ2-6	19	TGTGCCAGCAGCGGTCAACAGGGGGCGAGGGTCTTTGGGGCCAACGTCCTGACTTTC	CASSGQQGARVFGANVLTF
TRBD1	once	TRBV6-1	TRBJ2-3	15	TGTGCCAGCAGTGAATTGGGACAGGGGGCGCGTACGCAGTATTTT	CASSELGQGARTQYF
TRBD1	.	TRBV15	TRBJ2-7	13	TGTGCCACCAGTAGGGACAGCTCCTACGAGCAGTACTTC	CATSRDSSYEQYF
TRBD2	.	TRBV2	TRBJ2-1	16	TGTGCCAGCAGAGGACTAGCGGGCATTACGAACAATGAGCAGTTCTTC	CASRGLAGITNNEQFF
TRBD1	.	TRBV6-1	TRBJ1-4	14	TGTGCCAGCAGACCCGGGACAGAGAATGAAAAACTGTTTTTT	CASRPGTENEKLFF
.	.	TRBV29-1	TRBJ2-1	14	TGCAGCGTTGATAAAGCGGGCCAGGTCTATGAGCAGTTCTTC	CSVDKAGQVYEQFF
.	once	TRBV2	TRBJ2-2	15	TGTGCCAGCAGAGCGACTGTCTCGAACACCGGGGAGCTGTTTTTT	CASRATVSNTGELFF
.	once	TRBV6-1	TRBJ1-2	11	TGTGCCAGCACTTTGGACAGTTCCTACACCTTC	CASTLDSSYTF
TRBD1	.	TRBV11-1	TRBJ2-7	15	TGTGCCAGCAGACTTCCGGGACAGGGATCATACGAGCAGTACTTC	CASRLPGQGSYEQYF
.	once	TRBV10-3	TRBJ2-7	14	TGTGCCATCAGTGAGTCGGACGGAGGCTACGAGCAGTACTTC	CAISESDGGYEQYF
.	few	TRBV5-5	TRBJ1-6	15	TGTGCCAGCAGCCTGCGGGGGGGTGAGGGTTCACCCCTCCACTTT	CASSLRGGEGSPLHF
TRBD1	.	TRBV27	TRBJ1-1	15	TGTGCCAGCAGACAGGGGGCCCCCGGGAACACTGAAGCTTTCTTT	CASRQGAPGNTEAFF
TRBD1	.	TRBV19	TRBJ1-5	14	TGTGCCAGTAGGGGGACAGGGGAGAGTCAGCCCCAGCATTTT	CASRGTGESQPQHF
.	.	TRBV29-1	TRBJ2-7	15	TGCAGCGTCCTAGGACTACTCAGGAGCTCCTACGAGCAGTACTTC	CSVLGLLRSSYEQYF
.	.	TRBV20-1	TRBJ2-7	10	TGCAGTTTACAGGGCCACGAGCAGTACTTC	CSLQGHEQYF
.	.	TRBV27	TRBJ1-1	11	TGTGCCAGCAGGAGGGAAGCTGAAGCTTTCTTT	CASRREAEAFF